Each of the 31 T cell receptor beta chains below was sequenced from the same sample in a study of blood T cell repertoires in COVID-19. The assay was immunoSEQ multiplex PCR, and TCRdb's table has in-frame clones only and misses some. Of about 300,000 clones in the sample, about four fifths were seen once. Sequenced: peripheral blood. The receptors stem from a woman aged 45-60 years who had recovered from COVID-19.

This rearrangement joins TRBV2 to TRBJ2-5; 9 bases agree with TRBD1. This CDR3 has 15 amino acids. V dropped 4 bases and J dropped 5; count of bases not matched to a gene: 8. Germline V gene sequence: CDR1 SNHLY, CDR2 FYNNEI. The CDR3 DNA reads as TGTGCCAGCAGTGGGGACAGGGCCGTCGGGGAGACCCAGTACTTC. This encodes CASSGDRAVGETQYF.

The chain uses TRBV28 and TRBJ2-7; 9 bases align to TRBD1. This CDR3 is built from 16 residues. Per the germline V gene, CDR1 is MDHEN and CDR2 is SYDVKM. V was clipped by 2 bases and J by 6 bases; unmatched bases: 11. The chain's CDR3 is CASSLPRTGEHREQYF. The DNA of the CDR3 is TGTGCCAGCAGTTTACCCCGGACAGGGGAACATCGCGAGCAGTACTTC.

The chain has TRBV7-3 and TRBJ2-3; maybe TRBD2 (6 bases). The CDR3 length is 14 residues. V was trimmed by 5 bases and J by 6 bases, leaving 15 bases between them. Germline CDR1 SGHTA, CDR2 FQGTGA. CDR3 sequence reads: CASSDGTLGDTQYF. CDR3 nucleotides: TGTGCCAGCAGCGACGGGACTTTGGGGGATACGCAGTATTTT. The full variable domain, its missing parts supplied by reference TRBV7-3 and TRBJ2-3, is GAGVSQTPSNKVTEKGKYVELRCDPISGHTALYWYRQSLGQGPEFLIYFQGTGAADDSGLPNDRFFAVRPEGSVSTLKIQRTERGDSAVYLCASSDGTLGDTQYFGPGTRLTVL.

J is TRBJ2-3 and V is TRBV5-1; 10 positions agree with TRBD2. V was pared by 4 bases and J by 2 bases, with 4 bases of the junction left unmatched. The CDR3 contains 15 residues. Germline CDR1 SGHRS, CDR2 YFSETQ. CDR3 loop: CASSPSGRVTDTQYF. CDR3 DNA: TGCGCCAGCAGCCCCAGCGGGAGGGTCACAGATACGCAGTATTTT.

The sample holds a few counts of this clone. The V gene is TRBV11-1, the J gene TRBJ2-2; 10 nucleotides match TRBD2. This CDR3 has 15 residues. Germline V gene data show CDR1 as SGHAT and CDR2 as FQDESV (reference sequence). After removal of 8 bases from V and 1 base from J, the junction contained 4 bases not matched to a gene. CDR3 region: CASRGTSVNTGELFF. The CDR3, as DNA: TGTGCCAGCCGGGGGACTAGCGTGAACACCGGGGAGCTGTTTTTT.

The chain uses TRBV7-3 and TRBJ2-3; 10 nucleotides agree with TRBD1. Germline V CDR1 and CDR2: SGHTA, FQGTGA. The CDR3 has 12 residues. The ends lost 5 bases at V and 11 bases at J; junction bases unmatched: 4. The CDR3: CASSMTGGGQYF. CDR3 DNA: TGTGCCAGCAGCATGACAGGGGGCGGGCAGTATTTT.

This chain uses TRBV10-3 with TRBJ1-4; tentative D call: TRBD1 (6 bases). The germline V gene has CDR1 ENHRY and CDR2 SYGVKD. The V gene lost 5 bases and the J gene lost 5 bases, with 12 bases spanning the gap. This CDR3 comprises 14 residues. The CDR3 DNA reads TGTGCCATCAGTAAGACAGGATTAAATGAAAAACTGTTTTTT. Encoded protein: CAISKTGLNEKLFF.

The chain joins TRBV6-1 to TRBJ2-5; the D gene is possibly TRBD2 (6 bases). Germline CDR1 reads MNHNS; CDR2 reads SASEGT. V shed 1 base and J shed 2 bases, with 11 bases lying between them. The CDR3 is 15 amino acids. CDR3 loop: CASSEVGGGQETQYF. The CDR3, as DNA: TGTGCCAGCAGTGAAGTTGGGGGAGGTCAAGAGACCCAGTACTTC.

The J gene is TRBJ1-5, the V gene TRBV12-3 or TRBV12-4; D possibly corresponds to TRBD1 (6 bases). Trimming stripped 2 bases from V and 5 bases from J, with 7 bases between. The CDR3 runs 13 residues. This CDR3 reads CASSLQGHQPQHF. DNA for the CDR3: TGTGCCAGCAGTTTACAGGGGCATCAGCCCCAGCATTTT.

The CDR3 DNA is TGTGCCTGGCAGGGGGCAACCTCTGGAAACACCATATATTTT. Amino acids: CAWQGATSGNTIYF. The J gene is TRBJ1-3, the V gene TRBV30; TRBD1 matches at 8 bases. The CDR3 has 14 residues. CDR1 GTSNPN and CDR2 SVGIG come from the germline V gene (reference sequence). The V segment lost 5 bases and the J segment 0 bases; nucleotides outside the gene matches: 3.

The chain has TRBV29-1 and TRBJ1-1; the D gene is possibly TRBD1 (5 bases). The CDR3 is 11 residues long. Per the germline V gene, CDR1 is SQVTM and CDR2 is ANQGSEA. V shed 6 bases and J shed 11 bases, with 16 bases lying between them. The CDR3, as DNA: TGCAGCGTCTGGACATCAAGAACGGCTTTCTTT. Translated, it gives CSVWTSRTAFF.

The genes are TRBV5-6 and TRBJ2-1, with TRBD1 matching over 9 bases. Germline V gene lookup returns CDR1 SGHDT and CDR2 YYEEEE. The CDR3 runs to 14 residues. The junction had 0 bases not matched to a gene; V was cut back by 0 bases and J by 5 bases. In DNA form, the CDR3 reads TGTGCCAGCAGCTTGGGACAGGGGGACAATGAGCAGTTCTTC. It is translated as CASSLGQGDNEQFF.

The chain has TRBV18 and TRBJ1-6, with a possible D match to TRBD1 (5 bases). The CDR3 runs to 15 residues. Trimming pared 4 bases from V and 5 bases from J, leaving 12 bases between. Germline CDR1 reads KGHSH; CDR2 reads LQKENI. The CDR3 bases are TGTGCCAGCTCACTAGACAGCCCTGATAATTCACCCCTCCACTTT. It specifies CASSLDSPDNSPLHF.

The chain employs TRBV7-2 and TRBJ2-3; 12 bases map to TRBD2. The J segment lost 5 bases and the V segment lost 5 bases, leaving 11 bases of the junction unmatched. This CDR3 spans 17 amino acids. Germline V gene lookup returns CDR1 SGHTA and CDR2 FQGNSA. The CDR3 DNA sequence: TGTGCCAGCAGCCAGCGACTAGCGGGAGCTGGAGGAGATACGCAGTATTTT. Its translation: CASSQRLAGAGGDTQYF.

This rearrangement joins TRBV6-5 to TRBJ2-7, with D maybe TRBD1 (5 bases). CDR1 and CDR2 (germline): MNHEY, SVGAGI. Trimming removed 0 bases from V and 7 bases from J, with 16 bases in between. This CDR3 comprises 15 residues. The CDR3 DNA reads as TGTGCCAGCAGTTACTCGACAGCCAAGGATCGGGAGCAGTACTTC. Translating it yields CASSYSTAKDREQYF.

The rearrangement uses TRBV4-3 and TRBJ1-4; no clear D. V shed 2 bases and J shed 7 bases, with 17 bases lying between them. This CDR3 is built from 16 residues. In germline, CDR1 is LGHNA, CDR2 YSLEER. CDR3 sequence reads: CASSQLSAREGEKLFF. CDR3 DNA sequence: TGCGCCAGCAGCCAACTATCGGCAAGAGAGGGTGAAAAACTGTTTTTT.

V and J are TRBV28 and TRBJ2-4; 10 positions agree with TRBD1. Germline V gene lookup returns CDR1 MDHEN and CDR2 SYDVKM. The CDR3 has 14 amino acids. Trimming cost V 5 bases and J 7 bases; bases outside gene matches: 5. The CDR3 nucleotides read TGTGCCAGCAGTACTCGGACAGGGGGTAACATTCAGTACTTC. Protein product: CASSTRTGGNIQYF.

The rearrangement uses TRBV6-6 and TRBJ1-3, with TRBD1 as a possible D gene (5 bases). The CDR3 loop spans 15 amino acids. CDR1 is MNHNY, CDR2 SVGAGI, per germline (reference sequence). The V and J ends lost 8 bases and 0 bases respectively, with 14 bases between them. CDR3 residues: CASDGGTSSGNTIYF. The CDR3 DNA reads TGTGCCAGCGACGGGGGGACTAGCTCTGGAAACACCATATATTTT.

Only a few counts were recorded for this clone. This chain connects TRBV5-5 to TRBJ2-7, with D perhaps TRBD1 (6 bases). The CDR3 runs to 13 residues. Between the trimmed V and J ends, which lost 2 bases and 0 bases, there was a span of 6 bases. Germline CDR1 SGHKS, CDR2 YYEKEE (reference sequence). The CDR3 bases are TGTGCCAGCAGCTTACAGGGCTCCTACGAGCAGTACTTC. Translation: CASSLQGSYEQYF.

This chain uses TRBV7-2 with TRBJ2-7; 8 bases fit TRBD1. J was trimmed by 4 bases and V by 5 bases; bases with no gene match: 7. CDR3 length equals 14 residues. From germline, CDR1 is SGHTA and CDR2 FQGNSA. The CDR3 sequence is CASSQGQAHYEQYF. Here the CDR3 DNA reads TGTGCCAGCAGCCAGGGACAGGCCCATTACGAGCAGTACTTC. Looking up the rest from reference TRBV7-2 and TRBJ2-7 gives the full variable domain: GAGVSQSPSNKVTEKGKDVELRCDPISGHTALYWYRQSLGQGLEFLIYFQGNSAPDKSGLPSDRFSAERTGGSVSTLTIQRTQQEDSAVYLCASSQGQAHYEQYFGPGTRLTVT.

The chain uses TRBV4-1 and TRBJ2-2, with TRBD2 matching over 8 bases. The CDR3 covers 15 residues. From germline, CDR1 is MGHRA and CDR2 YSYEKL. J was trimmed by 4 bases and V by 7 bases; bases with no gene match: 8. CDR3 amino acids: CASKVPRGGTGELFF. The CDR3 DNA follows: TGCGCCAGCAAGGTGCCCCGGGGGGGCACCGGGGAGCTGTTTTTT.

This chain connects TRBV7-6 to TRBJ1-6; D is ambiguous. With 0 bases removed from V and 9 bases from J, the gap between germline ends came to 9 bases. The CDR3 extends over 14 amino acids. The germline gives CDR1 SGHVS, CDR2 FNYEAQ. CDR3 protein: CASSLAGFVSPLHF. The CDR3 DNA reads TGTGCCAGCAGCTTAGCCGGTTTTGTTTCACCCCTCCACTTT.

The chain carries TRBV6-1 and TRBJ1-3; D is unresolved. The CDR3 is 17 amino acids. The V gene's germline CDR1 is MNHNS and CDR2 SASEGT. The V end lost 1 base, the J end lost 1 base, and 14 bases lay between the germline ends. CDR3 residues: CASSEGLGFGSGNTIYF. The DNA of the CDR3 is TGTGCCAGCAGTGAAGGCTTAGGTTTCGGGTCTGGAAACACCATATATTTT.

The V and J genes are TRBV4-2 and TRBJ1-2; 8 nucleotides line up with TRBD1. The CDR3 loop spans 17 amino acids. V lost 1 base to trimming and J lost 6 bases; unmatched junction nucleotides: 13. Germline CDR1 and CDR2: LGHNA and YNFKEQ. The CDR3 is CASSQGGGPGGGNGYTF. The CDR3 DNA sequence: TGTGCCAGCAGCCAAGGAGGGGGTCCAGGGGGCGGTAATGGCTACACCTTC.

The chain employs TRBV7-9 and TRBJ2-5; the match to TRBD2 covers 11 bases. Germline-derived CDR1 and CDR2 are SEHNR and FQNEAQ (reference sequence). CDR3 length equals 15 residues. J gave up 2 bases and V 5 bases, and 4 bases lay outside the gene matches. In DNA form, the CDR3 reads TGTGCCAGCAGCCGGACTAGCGGGCGACAAGAGACCCAGTACTTC. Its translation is CASSRTSGRQETQYF. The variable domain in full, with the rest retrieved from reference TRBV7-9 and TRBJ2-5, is DTGVSQNPRHKITKRGQNVTFRCDPISEHNRLYWYRQTLGQGPEFLTYFQNEAQLEKSRLLSDRFSAERPKGSFSTLEIQRTEQGDSAMYLCASSRTSGRQETQYFGPGTRLLVL.

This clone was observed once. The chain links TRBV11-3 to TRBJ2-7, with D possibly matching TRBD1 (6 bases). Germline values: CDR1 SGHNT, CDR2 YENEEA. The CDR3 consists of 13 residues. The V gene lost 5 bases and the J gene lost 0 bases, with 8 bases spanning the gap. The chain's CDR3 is CASSRGSSYEQYF. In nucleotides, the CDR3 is TGTGCCAGCAGCAGGGGGAGCTCCTACGAGCAGTACTTC.

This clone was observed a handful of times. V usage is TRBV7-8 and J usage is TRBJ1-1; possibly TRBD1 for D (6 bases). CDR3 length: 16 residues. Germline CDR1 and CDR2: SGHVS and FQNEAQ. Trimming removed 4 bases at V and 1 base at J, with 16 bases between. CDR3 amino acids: CASSSWGGGTNTEAFF. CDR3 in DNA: TGTGCCAGCAGCTCCTGGGGGGGCGGAACGAACACTGAAGCTTTCTTT.

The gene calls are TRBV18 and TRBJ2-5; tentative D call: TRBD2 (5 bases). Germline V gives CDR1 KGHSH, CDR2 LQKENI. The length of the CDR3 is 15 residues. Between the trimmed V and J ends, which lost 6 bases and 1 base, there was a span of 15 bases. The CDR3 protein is CASSPGNTIQETQYF. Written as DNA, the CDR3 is TGTGCCAGCTCTCCCGGGAACACCATCCAAGAGACCCAGTACTTC.

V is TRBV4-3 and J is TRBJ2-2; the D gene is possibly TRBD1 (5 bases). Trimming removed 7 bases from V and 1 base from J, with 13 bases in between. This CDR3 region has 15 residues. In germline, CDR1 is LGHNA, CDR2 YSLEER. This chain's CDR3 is CASKGQPQNTGELFF. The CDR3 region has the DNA TGCGCCAGCAAGGGGCAACCCCAGAACACCGGGGAGCTGTTTTTT.

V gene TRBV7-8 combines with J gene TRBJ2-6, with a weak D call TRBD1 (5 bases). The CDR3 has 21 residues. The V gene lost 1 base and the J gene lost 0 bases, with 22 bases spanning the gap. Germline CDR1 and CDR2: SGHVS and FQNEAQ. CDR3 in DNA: TGTGCCAGCAGCTTAGTCAAAACGGGCTGGGGCATGAACTCTGGGGCCAACGTCCTGACTTTC. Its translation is CASSLVKTGWGMNSGANVLTF.

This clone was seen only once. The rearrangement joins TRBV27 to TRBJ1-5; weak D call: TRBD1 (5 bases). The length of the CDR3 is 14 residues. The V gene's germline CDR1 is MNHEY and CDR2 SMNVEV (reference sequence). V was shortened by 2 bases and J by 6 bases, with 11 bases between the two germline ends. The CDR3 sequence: CASSLERQGQPQHF. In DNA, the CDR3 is TGTGCCAGCAGTTTAGAGAGGCAGGGTCAGCCCCAGCATTTT.